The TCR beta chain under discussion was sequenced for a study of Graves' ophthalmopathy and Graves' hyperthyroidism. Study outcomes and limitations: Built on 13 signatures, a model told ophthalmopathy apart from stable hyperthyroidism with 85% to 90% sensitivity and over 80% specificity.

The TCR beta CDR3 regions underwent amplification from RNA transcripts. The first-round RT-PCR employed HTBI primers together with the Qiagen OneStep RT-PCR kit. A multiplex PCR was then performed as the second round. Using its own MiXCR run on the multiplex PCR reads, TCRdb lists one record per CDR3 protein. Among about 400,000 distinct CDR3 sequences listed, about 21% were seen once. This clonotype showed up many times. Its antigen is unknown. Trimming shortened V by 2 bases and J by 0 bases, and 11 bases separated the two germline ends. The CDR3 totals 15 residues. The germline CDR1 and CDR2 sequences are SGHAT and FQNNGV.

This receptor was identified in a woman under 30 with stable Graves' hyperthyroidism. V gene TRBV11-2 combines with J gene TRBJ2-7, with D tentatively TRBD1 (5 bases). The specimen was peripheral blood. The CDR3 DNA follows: TGTGCCAGCAGCTTATATGCAGGGAACTCCTACGAGCAGTACTTC. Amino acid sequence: CASSLYAGNSYEQYF.